These T cell receptor beta chains were read from a single sample in a study of lung T cells in sarcoidosis with Löfgren's syndrome. From the reads, TCRdb called clonotypes with MiXCR, one entry per CDR3 protein. The repertoire consists of 2,500 to 3,500 distinct CDR3 sequences, with roughly a quarter occurring once and the leading ten covering 10% to 15%. Sequences were obtained from CD4+ T cells from bronchoalveolar lavage. Receptors were obtained from a human donor with sarcoidosis (Löfgren's syndrome or another form), or a control subject (not recorded which). Each CDR3 is given with its conserved first and last residue. The order of the fields is clone size, D gene, J gene, V gene, CDR3 DNA, CDR3 protein. A D gene is named only where the DNA matches it firmly. Not all rows give a size; the values are once, few, many and, for expanded clones, a class.

>many|-|TRBJ2-2|TRBV9
TGTGCCAGCAGCGTAGGGGTCGGCGGAGATAACACCGGGGAGCTGTTTTTT
CASSVGVGGDNTGELFF
>many|TRBD2|TRBJ2-7|TRBV14
TGTGCCAGCAGCCGAGAAGCTAGCGGGTTCTCCTACGAGCAGTACTTC
CASSREASGFSYEQYF
>medium-sized|-|TRBJ2-5|TRBV3-1
TGTGCCAGCAGCCAAGTTGGCGGGGGCGCGGAGACCCAGTACTTC
CASSQVGGGAETQYF
>few|-|TRBJ1-3|TRBV11-2
TGTGCCAGCAGCTTTGGGGGTCAAGGAAACACCATATATTTT
CASSFGGQGNTIYF
>large|-|TRBJ1-1|TRBV6-6
TGTGCCAGCAGTTACAGCCCGGGGGGGAACACTGAAGCTTTCTTT
CASSYSPGGNTEAFF
>many|-|TRBJ1-1|TRBV19
TGTGCCAGTAAGTCCCCCAGCCTCATGAACACTGAAGCTTTCTTT
CASKSPSLMNTEAFF
>-|-|TRBJ1-5|TRBV12-3/TRBV12-4
TGTGCCAGCAGTTCAGCCGGGGCAGAGTATCAGCCCCAGCATTTT
CASSSAGAEYQPQHF
>-|-|TRBJ2-7|TRBV20-1
TGCAGTGCTAGCCCTCCCAGCGGAGCCGCCTACGAGCAGTACTTC
CSASPPSGAAYEQYF
>large|-|TRBJ2-6|TRBV15
TGTGCCACCAGCAGAGTATCTGGGGCCAACGTCCTGACTTTC
CATSRVSGANVLTF
>medium-sized|-|TRBJ1-3|TRBV20-1
TGCAGTGCTAGGGGAGACACAGACACCAAAGGAAACACCATATATTTT
CSARGDTDTKGNTIYF
>-|TRBD2|TRBJ2-1|TRBV20-1
TGCAGTGCTAAGACTAGCGGGAGGGCCTGCAATGAGCAGTTCTTC
CSAKTSGRACNEQFF
>medium-sized|-|TRBJ2-7|TRBV6-1
TGTGCCAGCAGTGAAGTGAGGGACGAGCAGTACTTC
CASSEVRDEQYF
>-|-|TRBJ1-1|TRBV6-6
TGTGCCAGCAGTGGCCCCAGGGGCGCTGGAGCTTTCTTT
CASSGPRGAGAFF
>-|-|TRBJ1-2|TRBV25-1
TGTGCCAGCAGTGAATCCCTAAACTATATCTACACCTTC
CASSESLNYIYTF
>-|TRBD1|TRBJ1-2|TRBV29-1
TGCAGCGTTGATCCGGTGGCGTCAGGGGGGCCTACCCGCTACACCTTC
CSVDPVASGGPTRYTF
>medium-sized|TRBD1|TRBJ1-1|TRBV20-1
TGCAGTGCTTTACAGGGGGGACTGAAAGCTTTCTTT
CSALQGGLKAFF
>hyperexpanded|-|TRBJ2-3|TRBV27
TGTGCCAGCAGTCGGCTATTGACAGATACGCAGTATTTT
CASSRLLTDTQYF
>-|-|TRBJ1-1|TRBV2
TGTGCCAGCGGTGGGAAGGGAGGGACTGAAGCTTTCTTT
CASGGKGGTEAFF
>many|-|TRBJ1-2|TRBV2
TGTGCCAGCAGTGGAGGGACCCTGGGCAACTTC
CASSGGTLGNF
>medium-sized|TRBD1|TRBJ2-1|TRBV10-3
TGTGCCATCAGGATGGACAGGGAAACCAATGAGCAGTTCTTC
CAIRMDRETNEQFF
>-|-|TRBJ1-1|TRBV18
TGTGCCAGCCCACCTGCAGGCCCAGGAGAAGCTTTCTTT
CASPPAGPGEAFF
>-|-|TRBJ1-5|TRBV20-1
TGCGGTGCTAGTGGCAACAATCAGCCCCGGCATTTT
CGASGNNQPRHF
>large|TRBD1|TRBJ1-2|TRBV20-1
TGCAGTGCTAGAAATCAGGGGGCTTCGGACTATGGCTACACCTTC
CSARNQGASDYGYTF
>medium-sized|-|TRBJ2-5|TRBV14
TGTGCCAGCAGCCAAGAGTGGGAGACCCAGTACTTC
CASSQEWETQYF
>medium-sized|-|TRBJ2-1|TRBV19
TGTGCCACCCGAAATACAGGGTCAAATGAGCAGTTCTTC
CATRNTGSNEQFF
>many|TRBD2|TRBJ2-3|TRBV5-5
TGTGCCAGCAGCTTGGACACGGGACTAGTGTCAGATACGCAGTATTTT
CASSLDTGLVSDTQYF
>-|-|TRBJ2-2|TRBV12-3/TRBV12-4
TGTGCCAGCAGCAGGGTCGGCGGCACCGGAGAGCTGTTTTTT
CASSRVGGTGELFF
>few|-|TRBJ2-7|TRBV20-1
TGCAGTGCCACGGGAGAGGGCTCCTACGAGCAGTACTTC
CSATGEGSYEQYF
>medium-sized|-|TRBJ1-2|TRBV11-2
TGTGCCAGCAGCTACAGGGACTATGGCTACACCTTC
CASSYRDYGYTF
>large|-|TRBJ2-7|TRBV6-6
TGTGCCAGCAGTTACTCCGCGGGGGCCTTTTACGAGCAGTACTTC
CASSYSAGAFYEQYF
>medium-sized|-|TRBJ1-1|TRBV2
TGTGCCAGCAGTGGGCCGGGGGCACGGACTGAAGCTTTCTTT
CASSGPGARTEAFF
>many|TRBD1|TRBJ1-5|TRBV19
TGTGCCAGTACCTTGACAGGGGCCTCTAGCAATCAGCCCCAGCATTTT
CASTLTGASSNQPQHF
>medium-sized|TRBD1|TRBJ2-5|TRBV6-5
TGTGCCAGCAGTTACTTCCCGGGACAGGGGAACCCGTACCAAGAGACCCAGTACTTC
CASSYFPGQGNPYQETQYF
>-|-|TRBJ2-7|TRBV11-2
TGCGCCAGCAGCGCCAGGGATTCTTACGAGCAGTACTTC
CASSARDSYEQYF
>medium-sized|TRBD1|TRBJ1-1|TRBV20-1
TGCAGTGCGCCTAGAGGACAGGGGAACACTGAAGCTTTCTTT
CSAPRGQGNTEAFF
>-|-|TRBJ2-4|TRBV2
TGTGCCAGCAGCCCTACCCTCGTGGCCAAAAACATTCAGTACTTC
CASSPTLVAKNIQYF
>medium-sized|TRBD2|TRBJ2-3|TRBV6-1
TGTGCCAGCAGTGAACTAGCGGGGGGGCCAGATACGCAGTATTTT
CASSELAGGPDTQYF
>medium-sized|-|TRBJ2-5|TRBV7-9
TGTGCCAGCAGACCTCGACAGGGAGGAGAGACCCAGTACTTC
CASRPRQGGETQYF
>medium-sized|TRBD1|TRBJ1-3|TRBV20-1
TGCAGTGCTAGCGACGGCAGGACAGGGGGAAACACCATATATTTT
CSASDGRTGGNTIYF
>medium-sized|-|TRBJ1-1|TRBV3-1
TGTGCCAGCAGCCAGTGGGATGAAGACACTGAAGCTTTCTTT
CASSQWDEDTEAFF
>-|-|TRBJ2-1|TRBV6-2/TRBV6-3
TGTGCCAGCAGTTGTGGCGGTTGGATTCCGGAGTTCTTC
CASSCGGWIPEFF